The 14 T cell receptor beta chains given below trace back to one sample, sequenced in a study of cytomegalovirus exposure and HLA in healthy donors. This PCR relied on a set of 60 Vbeta primers and 13 Jbeta primers. Data came from immunoSEQ multiplex PCR; TCRdb stores just in-frame clones and leaves some out. Of under 200,000 clones in the sample, 80% were seen once. The sequenced material came from PBMCs. These receptors were obtained from a man aged 25 to 45 in good health and CMV-seronegative.

The rearrangement links TRBV4-3 to TRBJ1-2, with D tentatively TRBD1 (5 bases). The CDR3 runs 12 residues. Trimming stripped 5 bases from V and 6 bases from J, with 10 bases between. The germline V gene has CDR1 LGHNA and CDR2 YSLEER. CDR3 protein: CASSSPGDGYTF. CDR3 DNA: TGCGCCAGCAGCAGCCCGGGGGATGGCTACACCTTC.

The rearrangement uses TRBV29-1 and TRBJ1-1; 7 bases are shared with TRBD1. Germline-derived CDR1 and CDR2 are SQVTM and ANQGSEA. V shed 6 bases and J 8 bases; nucleotides not matched to a gene: 6. CDR3 size: 11 residues. This CDR3 reads CSVLKGAEAFF. The DNA of the CDR3 is TGCAGCGTCCTCAAGGGGGCGGAAGCTTTCTTT.

The chain combines TRBV11-2 with TRBJ1-2; 7 positions match TRBD1. The CDR3 contains 15 residues. The junction had 6 bases not matched to a gene; V was cut back by 0 bases and J by 5 bases. CDR1 is SGHAT and CDR2 is FQNNGV in the germline V gene. The CDR3 spells CASSLDPGTVYGYTF. CDR3 bases: TGTGCCAGCAGCTTAGACCCCGGGACAGTATATGGCTACACCTTC.

The genes are TRBV11-3 and TRBJ1-6; D gene ambiguous. Germline V lookup: CDR1 SGHNT, CDR2 YENEEA. There are 13 residues in the CDR3. V gave up 5 bases and J gave up 13 bases, with 15 bases separating them. The CDR3 reads CASSRGGSGPLHF. Here the CDR3 DNA reads TGTGCCAGCAGCCGCGGTGGCTCCGGTCCCCTCCACTTT.

The rearrangement uses TRBV5-1 and TRBJ2-7; 7 bases are a match to TRBD1. After removal of 0 bases from V and 3 bases from J, the junction contained 6 bases not matched to a gene. This CDR3 region has 15 residues. Per the germline V gene, CDR1 is SGHRS and CDR2 is YFSETQ. This CDR3 is CASSLAQGQHYEQYF. The CDR3 DNA is TGCGCCAGCAGCTTGGCACAGGGGCAACACTACGAGCAGTACTTC.

CDR3 in amino acids: CASSLGRGSIEQYF. The CDR3 nucleotides are TGCGCCAGCAGCTTGGGTAGGGGGTCGATCGAGCAGTACTTC. The chain employs TRBV5-1 and TRBJ2-7; maybe TRBD1 (6 bases). Trimming pared 0 bases from V and 6 bases from J, leaving 13 bases between. Germline CDR1 is SGHRS and CDR2 is YFSETQ. The CDR3 spans 14 residues.

V and J are TRBV7-9 and TRBJ1-1; D is ambiguous. CDR3 length: 10 amino acids. CDR1 and CDR2 from the germline V gene are SEHNR and FQNEAQ (reference sequence). V was pared by 6 bases and J by 7 bases, with 6 bases between. CDR3 region: CASRLREAFF. CDR3 in DNA: TGTGCCAGCAGGTTACGTGAAGCTTTCTTT. Looking up the rest from reference TRBV7-9 and TRBJ1-1 gives the full variable domain: DTGVSQNPRHKITKRGQNVTFRCDPISEHNRLYWYRQTLGQGPEFLTYFQNEAQLEKSRLLSDRFSAERPKGSFSTLEIQRTEQGDSAMYLCASRLREAFFGQGTRLTVV.

Only one count was recorded for this clone. The rearrangement uses TRBV5-6 and TRBJ2-3; tentatively, D is TRBD2 (5 bases). The V end was cut by 0 bases, the J end by 7 bases, with 12 bases between. The CDR3 length is 14 residues. Germline loops: CDR1 SGHDT, CDR2 YYEEEE. CDR3 residues: CASSLGQSGNTQYF. CDR3 bases: TGTGCCAGCAGCTTGGGGCAGTCCGGGAATACGCAGTATTTT.

J is TRBJ2-5 and V is TRBV5-8; 10 bases fit TRBD2. CDR1 and CDR2 (germline): SGHTS, YDEGEE. V trimming: 4 bases; J trimming: 5 bases; junction bases outside the gene matches: 8. CDR3 length: 15 amino acids. The CDR3 DNA reads as TGTGCCAGCAGCGGCAGCGGGGGGGCCGGGGAGACCCAGTACTTC. Translated: CASSGSGGAGETQYF.

The genes are TRBV5-8 and TRBJ2-2; TRBD1 matches at 7 bases. The CDR3 is 18 residues long. Losses at the gene ends were 0 bases for V and 0 bases for J; bases not matched to a gene: 8. Per germline, CDR1 SGHTS and CDR2 YDEGEE. Here the CDR3 DNA reads TGTGCCAGCAGCTTGGGCCATGGACAGGCTACGAACACCGGGGAGCTGTTTTTT. It specifies CASSLGHGQATNTGELFF. Supplemented by reference TRBV5-8 and TRBJ2-2, the full variable domain reads EAGVTQSPTHLIKTRGQQATLRCSPISGHTSVYWYQQALGLGLQFLLWYDEGEERNRGNFPPRFSGRQFPNYSSELNVNALELEDSALYLCASSLGHGQATNTGELFFGEGSRLTVL.

This clone was seen a handful of times. This chain links TRBV6-5 with TRBJ1-1, with D unresolved. Looked up from germline, CDR1 is MNHEY and CDR2 is SVGAGI. This CDR3 is built from 13 residues. V lost 2 bases and J lost 4, with 8 bases in between. The CDR3 region is CASSYTSGTEAFF. Here the CDR3 DNA reads TGTGCCAGCAGTTACACGAGTGGCACTGAAGCTTTCTTT.

The CDR3, as DNA: TGTGCCAGCAGCGTAGACCCCAGGGTACCTGAAGCTTTCTTT. Amino acid sequence: CASSVDPRVPEAFF. This chain uses TRBV9 with TRBJ1-1, with a tentative D call TRBD1 (5 bases). CDR1 SGDLS and CDR2 YYNGEE come from the germline V gene. V lost 0 bases, J lost 6 bases, and 12 bases lay in between. The CDR3 runs 14 residues.

The V gene is TRBV27, the J gene TRBJ2-7; TRBD1 matches 7 bases. Germline values: CDR1 MNHEY, CDR2 SMNVEV (reference sequence). The J segment lost 2 bases and the V segment lost 5 bases, leaving 6 bases of the junction unmatched. The CDR3 is made up of 14 amino acids. The CDR3 spells CASSPRQGPYEQYF. The CDR3 bases are TGTGCCAGCAGTCCTCGACAGGGCCCCTACGAGCAGTACTTC.

This clone was found a few times. The chain joins TRBV10-3 to TRBJ1-1; D gene unclear. The V and J ends lost 6 bases and 0 bases respectively, with 17 bases between them. This CDR3 spans 16 amino acids. Germline V gives CDR1 ENHRY, CDR2 SYGVKD. The CDR3 coding sequence is TGTGCCATCAGGGAGCCGACAAAGCCTATGAACACTGAAGCTTTCTTT. Residues: CAIREPTKPMNTEAFF.